This paragraph reports one T cell receptor beta chain. What it binds is unknown. The repertoire was sequenced with immunoSEQ multiplex PCR; TCRdb's copy has only in-frame clones and lacks some. The sample comprises about 70,000 clones, about 69% of which are singletons, and around 4.6% rests with the top ten. The record originates from a study of vaccination effects on CD4 cells after COVID-19. Study details: Participants got two doses of BNT162b2 or mRNA-1273 vaccine. Samples were given by two convalescent patients 16 days and one week before vaccination.

Germline lookup yields CDR1 SGHAT and CDR2 FQNNGV. With 5 bases removed from V and 4 bases from J, the gap between germline ends came to 9 bases. There are 13 residues in the CDR3. Overall study results and limits: Convalescent patients in the study were few, and early post-infection timepoints were absent.

Antigen-specific CD4+ T cells were first expanded with viral peptide pools by the ViraFEST assay and only then sequenced. Subsequent to a culture period of around 10 days, CD4+ T cells were isolated. The person had PCR-confirmed SARS-CoV-2 infection between March and December 2020. For each well, 1.5 million to 2 million PBMC were cultured with about 9.4 IU/ml IL-2 and roughly 10 ug/ml peptides. The sample consisted of CD4+ T cells from PBMCs cultured with HIV peptides, taken before COVID-19 vaccination. The subset here: HIV-1 Nef peptide pool negative control/reference culture. The rearrangement links TRBV11-2 to TRBJ1-5; D is unresolved. This receptor was identified in a human donor who had a prior SARS-CoV-2 infection. CDR3 nucleotide sequence: TGTGCCAGCAGCAGGGATGCAAATCAGCCCCAGCATTTT. Translated, it gives CASSRDANQPQHF. The entire variable domain, with the rest obtained from reference TRBV11-2 and TRBJ1-5, is as follows: EAGVAQSPRYKIIEKRQSVAFWCNPISGHATLYWYQQILGQGPKLLIQFQNNGVVDDSQLPKDRFSAERLKGVDSTLKIQPAKLEDSAVYLCASSRDANQPQHFGDGTRLSIL.